Shown below are 8 T cell receptor beta chains from a single sample sequenced in a study of long-term antiretroviral therapy in people with HIV. Survey-level immunoSEQ v3.0 assays were run. Sequencing was performed with immunoSEQ multiplex PCR; in TCRdb, only in-frame clones are kept and a portion is missing. Of tens of thousands of clones listed, about 85% are singletons. The material sequenced was unsorted PBMCs, taken just under 2.9 years before starting antiretroviral therapy. The source of these receptors is a woman in her twenties or thirties with HIV.

The chain has TRBV19 and TRBJ1-5; D gene ambiguous. Germline V lookup: CDR1 LNHDA, CDR2 SQIVND (reference sequence). The CDR3 covers 14 residues. V was shortened by 1 base and J by 1 base, with 5 bases between the two germline ends. The CDR3 bases are TGTGCCAGTAGTATAGTAGTGAGCAATCAGCCCCAGCATTTT. It encodes CASSIVVSNQPQHF.

The chain combines TRBV7-6 with TRBJ1-6, with D maybe TRBD1 (6 bases). The CDR3 consists of 13 residues. Germline CDR1 is SGHVS and CDR2 is FNYEAQ. Trimming took off 5 bases at V and 7 bases at J, with 9 bases between the two ends. CDR3 sequence: CASSPGQNSPLHF. Written as DNA, the CDR3 is TGTGCCAGCAGCCCAGGACAGAATTCACCCCTCCACTTT. Based on the CDR3 plus reference TRBV7-6 and TRBJ1-6, the full variable domain is GAGVSQSPRYKVTKRGQDVALRCDPISGHVSLYWYRQALGQGPEFLTYFNYEAQQDKSGLPNDRFSAERPEGSISTLTIQRTEQRDSAMYRCASSPGQNSPLHFGNGTRLTVT.

This sequence joins TRBV29-1 and TRBJ1-1; 9 nucleotides line up with TRBD1. Germline CDR1 and CDR2: SQVTM and ANQGSEA. Trimming at V came to 6 bases and at J to 5 bases, leaving 4 bases not matched to a gene. The CDR3 runs 12 residues. The CDR3 DNA follows: TGCAGCGTCCCTGGACAGGGGACTGAAGCTTTCTTT. Translation gives CSVPGQGTEAFF.

The DNA of the CDR3 is TGTGCCAGCAGTGAAGGGACAGTACAAGAGACCCAGTACTTC. Its translation is CASSEGTVQETQYF. The rearrangement links TRBV6-1 to TRBJ2-5; TRBD1 might be the D (6 bases). The CDR3 is 14 residues long. V shed 1 base and J shed 2 bases, with 8 bases lying between them. The germline CDR1 and CDR2 sequences are MNHNS and SASEGT.

This clone has just one count. This sequence joins TRBV6-1 and TRBJ1-2, with D tentatively TRBD1 (5 bases). This CDR3 contains 15 residues. V was pared by 0 bases and J by 4 bases, with 12 bases between. Per germline, CDR1 MNHNS and CDR2 SASEGT. The CDR3 coding sequence is TGTGCCAGCAGTGAAGCCCAGGGACCACTCTATGGCTACACCTTC. Amino acids: CASSEAQGPLYGYTF.

The rearrangement uses TRBV18 and TRBJ2-2; weak D call: TRBD1 (5 bases). The CDR3 extends over 16 amino acids. Germline loops: CDR1 KGHSH, CDR2 LQKENI. Trimming shortened V by 4 bases and J by 2 bases, and 14 bases separated the two germline ends. This CDR3 is CASSQVGLSNTGELFF. CDR3 DNA: TGTGCCAGCTCACAAGTGGGGCTCTCAAACACCGGGGAGCTGTTTTTT.

V gene TRBV10-3 combines with J gene TRBJ2-7; 7 nucleotides match TRBD1. This CDR3 has 14 amino acids. Trimming at V came to 3 bases and at J to 5 bases, leaving 7 bases not matched to a gene. Germline V gene sequence: CDR1 ENHRY, CDR2 SYGVKD. The CDR3 loop reads CAISEFRQGNEQYV. CDR3 sequence (DNA): TGTGCCATCAGTGAATTCCGACAGGGTAACGAGCAGTACGTC.

The chain is built from TRBV7-2 and TRBJ1-4; 8 bases match TRBD1. Trimming cost V 5 bases and J 6 bases; bases outside gene matches: 14. Germline V lookup: CDR1 SGHTA, CDR2 FQGNSA. This CDR3 comprises 17 residues. For the CDR3, the DNA is TGTGCCAGCAGCCAGACCCAGGGGGCTTTATGGGATGAAAAACTGTTTTTT. It specifies CASSQTQGALWDEKLFF.